This T cell receptor (beta chain) was recorded in a study of PD-1 blockade in mismatch repair-deficient tumors (dated by TCRdb to 2016 to 2017). At the level of the whole study: Between late 2013 and late 2016, more than 75 consecutive patients with 12 mismatch repair-deficient cancer types, all previously treated and progressing, were enrolled in the trial. Tumor-associated T cell clones in the peripheral blood of patients responding to PD-1 blockade were tracked using deep sequencing of TCR CDR3 regions. Broader findings and caveats from the paper: Clones residing in the tumor, which were often undetectable in blood before treatment, expanded quickly after pembrolizumab and then contracted, generally before radiologic responses.

The CDR3 sequence holds 15 residues, the cysteine and phenylalanine included. The read is trimmed to its CDR3 DNA, 45 bases read in frame from base 1. The germline V gene sets CDR1 to SGHRS and CDR2 to YFSETQ. Between the V and J ends, shortened by 3 bases and 2 bases respectively, the junction contains 12 bases. Library preparation used the immunoSEQ multiplex PCR assay. The clones in this table, taken by TCRdb from immuneACCESS, are in-frame only. Not every clone is retained; where verified, under half of the shortfall comes from an unresolved V gene, and the cause of the rest is unknown. In all, the sample holds under 75,000 clones, and about 91% of those were seen once. The biggest ten clones account for approximately 15% of the sample. For every enrolled patient, mismatch repair deficiency was confirmed by either polymerase chain reaction or immunohistochemistry. TCR sequencing was performed for a few patients who responded to pembrolizumab therapy. The phase II trial prospectively tested pembrolizumab PD-1 blockade in advanced mismatch repair-deficient cancers regardless of tissue of origin. Peripheral blood T cell samples were collected serially, before PD-1 blockade began and at several time points afterward. Blood sampling times were reported as weeks after the first pembrolizumab dose.

About this clone: The antigen it binds to is not known. No qualities accompany the bases; no much larger clone lies one base away.

This TCR derives from an adult with mismatch repair-deficient cancer. The chain employs TRBV5-1 and TRBJ2-1; TRBD2 might be the D gene, on 5 matching bases. The sample consisted of peripheral blood, taken 52 weeks after starting pembrolizumab. The DNA sequence reads TGCGCCAGCAGCTCCGGGATTTGGGCCTACAATGAGCAGTTCTTC. Its protein reads: CASSSGIWAYNEQFF. Joined to the reference TRBV5-1 and TRBJ2-1 proteins, this CDR3 gives the full variable domain: KAGVTQTPRYLIKTRGQQVTLSCSPISGHRSVSWYQQTPGQGLQFLFEYFSETQRNKGNFPGRFSGRQFSNSRSEMNVSTLELGDSALYLCASSSGIWAYNEQFFGPGTRLTVL.